Below, one TCR beta chain is given with its context. This specimen belongs to a study of shared T cell receptors in the human thymus. Unmatched junction bases numbered 8, after V lost 4 bases and J lost 3 bases. Germline CDR1 and CDR2: SNHLY and FYNNEI. The CDR3 runs 16 residues. Produced via immunoSEQ multiplex PCR; TCRdb's table is partial and in-frame only. The profile shows about 730,000 clones, around 85% of them singletons. This sample was shared with a second study, whose subject was human thymus T cells. As that study records: Congenital heart defects were the reason for the corrective surgery that the donors, healthy Finnish infants, were having. Thymus tissue was removed during corrective cardiac surgery. An apparent bias in V and J gene usage was seen in thymic and blood repertoires. Overlap was high between thymic repertoires from unrelated individuals, as reported in related research.

Specimen: thymocytes. This chain links TRBV2 with TRBJ1-1; 10 bases align to TRBD1. The TCR sequence derives from a girl under three years old with a congenital heart defect. CDR3 loop: CASSVKWDRGYTEAFF. DNA of the CDR3: TGTGCCAGCAGTGTGAAATGGGACAGGGGATACACTGAAGCTTTCTTT.